This T cell receptor beta chain was identified during a study of T cells expressing NK-cell markers. TCRdb re-called the 5' RACE reads; one entry per CDR3 protein, DNA not given. The sample holds 400,000 to 450,000 distinct CDR3 sequences. Looked up from germline, CDR1 is LGHDT and CDR2 is YNNKEL (reference sequence). CDR3 length: 17 amino acids. Remarks on this clonotype: Its specificity is unknown.

Whole-study findings and limits: Dominant NKG2C+ clonotypes in about 6 donors made up roughly 1.0-7.0% of CD8+ T cells. Leadership of the CD3+CD56-NKG2C+ fraction also belonged to these clonotypes in a handful of donors. Whether expanded NKG2C+ T cell clones were HCMV-specific remained unclear.

The material sequenced was blood T cells: a sorted CD56 or NKG2C T cell subset, CD4+ or CD8+ T cells, or bulk PBMC T cells (not recorded which). The chain is built from TRBV3-1 and TRBJ2-2; the D gene TCRdb calls, TRBD1, cannot be checked with no DNA. The receptor's source is a woman aged 18 to 75 in good health. CDR3 residues: CASGPRPGTENTGELFF.